Listed here are 23 T cell receptor beta chains from one sample, sequenced in a study of shared clonotypes between healthy human individuals. Only in-frame clones appear in the TCRdb table, and some are missing; sequencing was by immunoSEQ multiplex PCR. Here the sample spans more than 2,000,000 clones, over 85% being singletons. Material for sequencing was naive CD4+ T cells sorted from blood. The subset: CD45RA+ positively selected. The receptors were gathered from a man aged 18 to 35 in good health.

As concerns this clone: One end of the junction is discordant with germline, which a read error may explain. The chain carries TRBV2 and TRBJ2-7; maybe TRBD1 (6 bases). There are 11 residues in the CDR3. Germline CDR1 is SNHLY and CDR2 is FYNNEI. CDR3 loop: CAITDSMFPIF. DNA of the CDR3: TGTGCCATCACGGACAGTATGTTCCCGATCTTC. Looking up the rest from reference TRBV2 and TRBJ2-7 gives the full variable domain: EPEVTQTPSHQVTQMGQEVILRCVPISNHLYFYWYRQILGQKVEFLVSFYNNEISEKSEIFDDQFSVERPDGSNFTLKIRSTKLEDSAMYFCAITDSMFPIFGPGTRLTVT.

This sequence joins TRBV28 and TRBJ2-5; 12 bases fit TRBD2. CDR3 size: 16 residues. Germline trimming cut 4 bases from V and 4 bases from J; bases unmatched to any gene: 7. Germline loops: CDR1 MDHEN, CDR2 SYDVKM. CDR3 bases: TGTGCCAGCAGTTCTACTAGCGGGGGGCCCGGAGAGACCCAGTACTTC. Its translation is CASSSTSGGPGETQYF.

The chain joins TRBV19 to TRBJ2-7; 7 bases are a match to TRBD1. Germline CDR1 reads LNHDA; CDR2 reads SQIVND (reference sequence). Germline trimming cut 4 bases from V and 5 bases from J; bases unmatched to any gene: 11. This CDR3 contains 15 residues. For the CDR3, the DNA is TGTGCCAGTAGTAGAAGAGAGGGACAGCTTAACGAGCAGTACTTC. Its translation is CASSRREGQLNEQYF.

This chain connects TRBV29-1 to TRBJ2-7; D remains unclear. V was cut by 4 bases and J by 0 bases, with 13 bases left in between. The germline V gene has CDR1 SQVTM and CDR2 ANQGSEA. The CDR3 runs to 14 residues. CDR3 bases: TGCAGCGTTGTTTTTGGGGTGAACTCCTACGAGCAGTACTTC. Translating it yields CSVVFGVNSYEQYF.

Only a few counts were recorded for this clone. V is TRBV21-1 and J is TRBJ1-1; the table calls TRBD1, which could not be checked here. TRBV21-1 is termed a pseudogene. The CDR3 spans 14 residues. The CDR3 loop reads CASISANMNTEAFF. CDR3 nucleotides: TGTGCCAGCATCAGTGCCAATATGAACACTGAAGCTTTCTTT.

The chain employs TRBV4-2 and TRBJ1-1; D is uncertain. Germline values: CDR1 LGHNA, CDR2 YNFKEQ. This CDR3 has 15 amino acids. With 1 base removed from V and 0 bases from J, the gap between germline ends came to 9 bases. The CDR3 here is CASSQAGPLNTEAFF. CDR3 nucleotides: TGTGCCAGCAGCCAAGCCGGCCCTTTGAACACTGAAGCTTTCTTT.

The chain links TRBV4-1 to TRBJ1-2; 7 nucleotides line up with TRBD1. Germline CDR1 MGHRA, CDR2 YSYEKL. J gave up 5 bases and V 5 bases, and 8 bases lay outside the gene matches. This CDR3 is built from 14 residues. This CDR3 is CASSSQTGRYGYTF. CDR3 nucleotides: TGCGCCAGCAGCTCACAGACAGGGAGATATGGCTACACCTTC.

CDR3: CASSPSLGQGNNSPLHF. In DNA, the CDR3 is TGTGCCAGCTCACCAAGTTTAGGACAGGGGAATAATTCACCCCTCCACTTT. This chain connects TRBV18 to TRBJ1-6; 9 bases agree with TRBD1. The CDR3 is made up of 17 amino acids. V lost 2 bases to trimming and J lost 5 bases; unmatched junction nucleotides: 7. Germline assignment: CDR1 KGHSH and CDR2 LQKENI.

The chain combines TRBV6-5 with TRBJ2-7; possibly TRBD1 for D (5 bases). Germline V gene lookup returns CDR1 MNHEY and CDR2 SVGAGI. V was shortened by 0 bases and J by 2 bases, with 11 bases between the two germline ends. CDR3 size: 15 residues. The CDR3 DNA follows: TGTGCCAGCAGTTACTCCAGGGTAGGGACCTACGAGCAGTACTTC. It is translated as CASSYSRVGTYEQYF.

The chain employs TRBV9 and TRBJ2-4; the match to TRBD2 covers 10 bases. Germline CDR1 reads SGDLS; CDR2 reads YYNGEE. J was trimmed by 5 bases and V by 0 bases; bases with no gene match: 5. The CDR3 extends over 16 amino acids. CDR3 sequence: CASSVGVSGRQNIQYF. The DNA for the CDR3 is TGTGCCAGCAGCGTAGGAGTTAGCGGGAGGCAAAACATTCAGTACTTC.

The chain has TRBV2 and TRBJ1-5; D may be TRBD1 (5 bases). V was shortened by 7 bases and J by 6 bases, with 16 bases between the two germline ends. CDR3 length: 14 residues. From germline, CDR1 is SNHLY and CDR2 FYNNEI. In nucleotides, the CDR3 is TGTGCCAGCATGAGTGTGGGGGACCGTCAGCCCCAGCATTTT. Translating gives CASMSVGDRQPQHF.

The chain has TRBV27 and TRBJ2-1; 7 nucleotides match TRBD2. Germline V gene data show CDR1 as MNHEY and CDR2 as SMNVEV (reference sequence). Germline trimming cut 3 bases from V and 1 base from J; bases unmatched to any gene: 3. This CDR3 is built from 15 residues. CDR3 sequence: CASSFQGGSYNEQFF. The CDR3 DNA reads as TGTGCCAGCAGTTTTCAGGGAGGGTCCTACAATGAGCAGTTCTTC.

The chain recombines TRBV5-4 with TRBJ2-5; D could derive from TRBD1 or TRBD2 (5 bases each). Germline CDR1 SGHNT, CDR2 YYREEE (reference sequence). V lost 0 bases and J lost 4, with 13 bases in between. The CDR3 loop spans 15 amino acids. The CDR3 loop reads CASSLGPAGAETQYF. For the CDR3, the DNA is TGTGCCAGCAGCTTGGGCCCGGCCGGGGCAGAGACCCAGTACTTC.

The chain uses TRBV7-6 and TRBJ2-3, with D unresolved. V was trimmed by 2 bases and J by 1 base, leaving 10 bases between them. This CDR3 has 15 residues. The germline V gene encodes CDR1 SGHVS and CDR2 FNYEAQ. CDR3 DNA sequence: TGTGCCAGCAGCTTAATGTGGGGTGGCACAGATACGCAGTATTTT. Its translation: CASSLMWGGTDTQYF.

This CDR3 reads CASSLDGVGGGYNEQFF. CDR3 nucleotides: TGTGCCAGCAGCTTAGACGGGGTGGGAGGCGGGTACAATGAGCAGTTCTTC. The rearrangement links TRBV7-9 to TRBJ2-1, with D possibly matching TRBD2 (6 bases). Between the trimmed V and J ends, which lost 1 base and 4 bases, there was a span of 17 bases. Germline loops: CDR1 SEHNR, CDR2 FQNEAQ (reference sequence). The CDR3 runs to 17 residues.

This chain uses TRBV10-2 with TRBJ1-6; D unclear. Germline V gene sequence: CDR1 WSHSY, CDR2 SAAADI. V was clipped by 3 bases and J by 10 bases, with 16 bases between them. The CDR3 length is 15 residues. The CDR3 DNA sequence: TGCGCCAGCAGTGAATGGGCGGACCGAGGATCACCCCTCCACTTT. This encodes CASSEWADRGSPLHF.

Only a few counts were recorded for this clone. The chain recombines TRBV2 with TRBJ1-6; D unresolved. CDR1 SNHLY and CDR2 FYNNEI come from the germline V gene. The CDR3 runs to 13 residues. Trimming removed 7 bases from V and 7 bases from J, with 11 bases in between. The CDR3 sequence: CASNLGRNSPLHF. The CDR3 coding sequence is TGTGCCAGCAACCTCGGACGGAATTCACCCCTCCACTTT. Complete variable domain (other parts from reference TRBV2 and TRBJ1-6): EPEVTQTPSHQVTQMGQEVILRCVPISNHLYFYWYRQILGQKVEFLVSFYNNEISEKSEIFDDQFSVERPDGSNFTLKIRSTKLEDSAMYFCASNLGRNSPLHFGNGTRLTVT.

The rearrangement joins TRBV5-6 to TRBJ2-3; 7 nucleotides match TRBD2. The ends lost 0 bases at V and 3 bases at J; junction bases unmatched: 1. CDR1 and CDR2 from the germline V gene are SGHDT and YYEEEE. This CDR3 is 14 amino acids long. The CDR3 sequence: CASSLASGTDTQYF. In nucleotides, the CDR3 is TGTGCCAGCAGCTTGGCTAGCGGAACAGATACGCAGTATTTT.

This clone came up once. This chain joins TRBV11-2 and TRBJ1-1; TRBD1 aligns across 8 bases. The germline V gene has CDR1 SGHAT and CDR2 FQNNGV. The CDR3 extends over 16 amino acids. The J segment lost 1 base and the V segment lost 3 bases, leaving 7 bases of the junction unmatched. CDR3 bases: TGTGCCAGCAGCTTCGTTGGACAGGGAGCGAACACTGAAGCTTTCTTT. As protein: CASSFVGQGANTEAFF.

This chain joins TRBV11-3 and TRBJ2-5; D is perhaps TRBD1 or TRBD2 (5 bases each). This CDR3 has 15 residues. Germline-derived CDR1 and CDR2 are SGHNT and YENEEA. Trimming took 1 base from V and 2 from J, leaving 11 bases between them. Here the CDR3 reads CASSLGGRGQETQYF. The CDR3 DNA reads as TGTGCCAGCAGCTTAGGGGGACGAGGACAAGAGACCCAGTACTTC. The variable domain in full, completed from reference TRBV11-3 and TRBJ2-5, reads EAGVVQSPRYKIIEKKQPVAFWCNPISGHNTLYWYLQNLGQGPELLIRYENEEAVDDSQLPKDRFSAERLKGVDSTLKIQPAELGDSAVYLCASSLGGRGQETQYFGPGTRLLVL.

In its sample, this clone was seen once. CDR3 nucleotides: TGTGCCAGCTCTCTAGCGGGAGGGCCCTGGAATGAGCAGTTCTTC. This codes for CASSLAGGPWNEQFF. This rearrangement joins TRBV27 to TRBJ2-1, with TRBD2 matching over 12 bases. Looked up from germline, CDR1 is MNHEY and CDR2 is SMNVEV (reference sequence). The CDR3 is made up of 15 amino acids. Trimming at V came to 8 bases and at J to 7 bases, leaving 9 bases not matched to a gene.

In this sample, this clone turned up a few times. The same CDR3 is also encoded by other DNA sequences in this sample. CDR3 sequence (DNA): TGTGCCAGCAGCCCACAGGGAGGGAACACTGAAGCTTTCTTT. Protein sequence: CASSPQGGNTEAFF. The J gene is TRBJ1-1, the V gene TRBV7-8, with a weak D call TRBD1 (6 bases). Germline CDR1 reads SGHVS; CDR2 reads FQNEAQ. The CDR3 covers 14 residues. V was cut by 5 bases and J by 1 base, with 11 bases left in between.

The V call is TRBV2, the J call TRBJ1-4; TRBD1 matches 11 bases. Germline V gene sequence: CDR1 SNHLY, CDR2 FYNNEI. The J segment lost 3 bases and the V segment lost 6 bases, leaving 9 bases of the junction unmatched. The CDR3 is made up of 17 amino acids. The CDR3 region is CASRGTGGSNPNEKLFF. CDR3 in DNA: TGTGCCAGCAGAGGGACAGGGGGGAGTAATCCTAATGAAAAACTGTTTTTT.